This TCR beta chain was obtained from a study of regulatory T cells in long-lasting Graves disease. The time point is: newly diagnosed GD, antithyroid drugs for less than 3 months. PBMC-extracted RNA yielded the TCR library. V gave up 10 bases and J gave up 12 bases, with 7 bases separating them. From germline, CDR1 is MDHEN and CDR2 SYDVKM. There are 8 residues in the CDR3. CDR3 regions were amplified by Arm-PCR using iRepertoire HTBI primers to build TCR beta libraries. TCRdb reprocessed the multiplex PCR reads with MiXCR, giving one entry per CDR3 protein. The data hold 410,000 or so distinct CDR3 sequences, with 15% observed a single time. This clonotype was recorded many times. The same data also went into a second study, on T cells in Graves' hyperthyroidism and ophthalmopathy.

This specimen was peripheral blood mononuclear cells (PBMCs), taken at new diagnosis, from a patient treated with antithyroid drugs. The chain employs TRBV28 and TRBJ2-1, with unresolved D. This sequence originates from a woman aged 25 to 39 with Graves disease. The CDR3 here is CATDGQFF. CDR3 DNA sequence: TGTGCCACGGACGGGCAGTTCTTC.